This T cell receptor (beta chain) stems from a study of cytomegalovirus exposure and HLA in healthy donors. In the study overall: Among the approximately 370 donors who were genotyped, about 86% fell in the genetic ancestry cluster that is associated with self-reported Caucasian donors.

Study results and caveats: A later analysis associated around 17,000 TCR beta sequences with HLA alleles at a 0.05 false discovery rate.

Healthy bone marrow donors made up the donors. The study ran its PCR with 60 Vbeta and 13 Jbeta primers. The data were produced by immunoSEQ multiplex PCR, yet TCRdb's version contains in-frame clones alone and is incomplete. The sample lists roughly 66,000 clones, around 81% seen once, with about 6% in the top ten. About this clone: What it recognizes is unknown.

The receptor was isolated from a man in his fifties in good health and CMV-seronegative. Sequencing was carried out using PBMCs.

This chain's CDR3 is CASRKEKISNEQFF. CDR3 nucleotide sequence: TGTGCCAGCCGTAAGGAGAAAATTTCCAATGAGCAGTTCTTC. This rearrangement joins TRBV6-6 to TRBJ2-1; D ambiguous. Deletions cut 8 bases from V and 6 bases from J, with 17 bases between. CDR1 is MNHNY, CDR2 SVGAGI, per germline (reference sequence). The CDR3 loop spans 14 amino acids.